The rows below give T cell receptor beta chains drawn from one sample of a study of T cell changes during pregnancy in multiple sclerosis. Profiled with immunoSEQ multiplex PCR; TCRdb holds only in-frame clones, not every one. The table records 65,000 to 85,000 clones, about nine tenths of them present only once. The input for sequencing was CD4+ T cells from peripheral blood mononuclear cells, taken after pregnancy. The receptors shown here come from a female donor with multiple sclerosis, enrolled in a pregnancy study. Both conserved end residues are part of each CDR3. The D gene is left open where the match is weak. Part of the rows lack a size; the others show once, few, many or a class for expanded clones.

TRBV11-3	few	TRBJ2-1	TRBD2	TGTGCCAGCAGCTTAGGAGCGGGAGCCTACAATGAGCAGTTCTTC	CASSLGAGAYNEQFF
TRBV5-1	-	TRBJ2-7	-	TGCGCCAGCAGCACGGGTAAAGGGAGCTCCTACGAGCAGTACTTC	CASSTGKGSSYEQYF
TRBV19	-	TRBJ2-7	TRBD2	TGTGCCAGTAGTATAGGTCACGGACGACTAGCGGGAGCCCACGAGCAGTACTTC	CASSIGHGRLAGAHEQYF
TRBV5-1	-	TRBJ1-6	-	TGCGCCAGCAGCGGTCAGGGAGGGCCCCTCCACTTT	CASSGQGGPLHF
TRBV5-4	-	TRBJ2-7	-	TGTGCCAGCAGCTCGGACAGTTACGAGCAGTACTTC	CASSSDSYEQYF
TRBV6-1	once	TRBJ1-2	TRBD1	TGTGCCAGCAGTGGGACAGGGGGCTATGGCTACACCTTC	CASSGTGGYGYTF
TRBV10-3	-	TRBJ1-2	TRBD1	TGTGCCATCAGCCCGAGTGGCGACAGGGCTGGCTACACCTTC	CAISPSGDRAGYTF
TRBV10-3	-	TRBJ1-2	-	TGTGCCATCAGTTCAGGCTCCTATGGCTACACCTTC	CAISSGSYGYTF
TRBV2	-	TRBJ1-1	-	TGTGCCAGCAGTGAGGACAGCTGGACTGAAGCCTTCTTT	CASSEDSWTEAFF
TRBV30	-	TRBJ2-7	TRBD1	TGTGCCTGGACCTCCGACAGGGGAACCTACGAGCAGTACTTC	CAWTSDRGTYEQYF
TRBV5-1	-	TRBJ2-2	-	TGCGCCAGCAGAGGGGCCGCGAACACCGGGGAGCTGTTTTTT	CASRGAANTGELFF
TRBV7-2	-	TRBJ1-2	-	TGTGCCAGCAGTGGGACAAACTATGGCTACACCTTC	CASSGTNYGYTF
TRBV2	-	TRBJ2-3	TRBD2	TGTGCCAGCAGCCGAGCGGGAGAGGGCACAGATACGCAGTATTTT	CASSRAGEGTDTQYF
TRBV5-8	-	TRBJ1-2	-	TGTGCCAGCAGCTTGGAGCCGGTCTATGGCTACACCTTC	CASSLEPVYGYTF
TRBV5-1	-	TRBJ2-5	-	TGCGCCAGCAGCCCTGGCGGTAGCGGTGAGACCCAGTACTTC	CASSPGGSGETQYF
TRBV19	-	TRBJ2-1	TRBD2	TGTGCCAGTAGTATAGGCGGGGGGACCTTCAATGAGCAGTTCTTC	CASSIGGGTFNEQFF
TRBV30	-	TRBJ1-2	-	TGTGCCTGGAGTAAGCAGTCCCCCGGCGGTATAGGTGGCTACACCTTC	CAWSKQSPGGIGGYTF
TRBV25-1	-	TRBJ1-4	-	TGTGCCAGCAGTGAATATACAGGATCTCAAAAACTGTTTTTT	CASSEYTGSQKLFF
TRBV11-2	-	TRBJ2-5	TRBD2	TGTGCCAGCAGCCTGACCCGGGGGGGGGAGACCCAGTACTTC	CASSLTRGGETQYF
TRBV7-2	few	TRBJ1-2	TRBD1	TGTGCCAGCAGCTTCGGACAGGGTCTTGGCTACACCTTC	CASSFGQGLGYTF
TRBV25-1	-	TRBJ2-1	TRBD1	TGTGCCAGCAGTGAATTAGGGGACAGGGTATACAATGAGCAGTTCTTC	CASSELGDRVYNEQFF
TRBV10-3	-	TRBJ2-2	TRBD2	TGTGCCATCAGTCCGGGACTAGGAAACACCGGGGAGCTGTTTTTT	CAISPGLGNTGELFF
TRBV6-5	once	TRBJ1-2	-	TGTGCCAGCAGTCCGGACACCCTGGTGGGCTACACCTTC	CASSPDTLVGYTF
TRBV7-9	-	TRBJ1-2	TRBD1	TGTGCCAGCAGCTTCGGACAGGGGGCGCCTGGCTACACCTTC	CASSFGQGAPGYTF
TRBV7-6	-	TRBJ2-1	-	TGTGCCAGCAGCGTCCAAACCTACAATGAGCAGTTCTTC	CASSVQTYNEQFF
TRBV6-6	-	TRBJ2-7	-	TGTGCCAGCAGTTCCGACAGCGACTACGAGCAGTACTTC	CASSSDSDYEQYF
TRBV5-1	-	TRBJ1-1	-	TGCGCCAGCAGCTCTTTGGGGGCGAGTAGGGGGAACACTGAAGCTTTCTTT	CASSSLGASRGNTEAFF
TRBV5-1	-	TRBJ2-7	-	TGCGCCAGCGGCTCTGGGGGGGGCAATTCCTACGAGCAGTACTTC	CASGSGGGNSYEQYF
TRBV5-6	-	TRBJ1-2	-	TGTGCCAGCAGCTTGGCCGCTAATTGGGGAGGAAGGGGCTACACCTTC	CASSLAANWGGRGYTF
TRBV5-1	few	TRBJ2-3	-	TGCGCCAGCAGTCAGGGGTCCGGCACAGATACGCAGTATTTT	CASSQGSGTDTQYF
TRBV2	-	TRBJ1-1	TRBD1	TGTGCCAGCAGGCGAACAGGGGAAGCGAAAGCTTTCTTT	CASRRTGEAKAFF
TRBV6-6	-	TRBJ1-1	-	TGTGCCAGCAGTTACTCGGGATCAGGGATCGCTGAAGCTTTCTTT	CASSYSGSGIAEAFF
TRBV29-1	once	TRBJ2-7	TRBD1	TGCAGCGTTGAAGTGACAGGGGGGTACGAGCAGTACTTC	CSVEVTGGYEQYF
TRBV2	-	TRBJ2-1	TRBD2	TGTGCCAGCAGTGTACGGGGGGGAGGATACAATGAGCAGTTCTTC	CASSVRGGGYNEQFF
TRBV18	-	TRBJ2-1	TRBD2	TGTGCCAGCTCACCAGGGACTAGCGGCAACAATGAGCAGTTCTTC	CASSPGTSGNNEQFF